This TCR beta chain was documented in a study of blood T cell repertoires in COVID-19. At the level of the study: Researchers got acute and convalescent COVID-19 samples from the United States, Italy and Spain. Nucleic acid was either cDNA or gDNA, and it came from T cells, B-cell-depleted T cells, or PBMCs.

This clone has only a few counts. V gave up 5 bases and J gave up 2 bases; unmatched junction bases: 11. This CDR3 spans 16 amino acids. CDR1 and CDR2 (germline): LGHNA, YNFKEQ. Per the study methods: Estimation of nucleated cell counts relied on the amplification of reference gene primers. Only in-frame clones appear in the TCRdb table, and some are missing; sequencing was by immunoSEQ multiplex PCR. Clone size and the V and J calls come from that table; the DNA yielded D and trimming. The data show more than 70,000 clones, around three quarters seen once. The clonotype comes from a woman between 70 and 85 years old with acute or convalescent COVID-19. Sample: peripheral blood. The chain has TRBV4-2 and TRBJ2-7; 8 bases are shared with TRBD2. The CDR3 DNA follows: TGTGCCAGCAGCGAATCGGACAGCGGGAGAACCTACGAGCAGTACTTC. Translating it yields CASSESDSGRTYEQYF.